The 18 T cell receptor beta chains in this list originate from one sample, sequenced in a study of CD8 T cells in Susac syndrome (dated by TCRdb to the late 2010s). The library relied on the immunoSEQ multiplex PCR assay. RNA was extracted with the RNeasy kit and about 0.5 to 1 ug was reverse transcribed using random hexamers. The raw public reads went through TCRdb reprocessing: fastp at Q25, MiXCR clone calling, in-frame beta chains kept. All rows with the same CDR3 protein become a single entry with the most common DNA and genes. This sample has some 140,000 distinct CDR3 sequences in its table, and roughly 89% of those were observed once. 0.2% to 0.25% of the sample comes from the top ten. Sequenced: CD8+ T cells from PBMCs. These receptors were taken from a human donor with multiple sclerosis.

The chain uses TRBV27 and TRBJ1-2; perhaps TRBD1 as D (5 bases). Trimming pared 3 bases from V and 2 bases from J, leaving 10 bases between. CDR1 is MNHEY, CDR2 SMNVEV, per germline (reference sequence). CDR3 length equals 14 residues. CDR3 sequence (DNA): TGTGCCAGCAGTTTTGACAGTCAGAACTATGGCTACACCTTC. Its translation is CASSFDSQNYGYTF.

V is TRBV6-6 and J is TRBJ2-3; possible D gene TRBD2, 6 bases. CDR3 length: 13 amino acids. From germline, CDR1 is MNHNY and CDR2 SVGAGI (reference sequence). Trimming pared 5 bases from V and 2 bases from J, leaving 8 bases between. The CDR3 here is CASSREFTDTQYF. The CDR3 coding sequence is TGTGCCAGCAGTCGGGAGTTCACAGATACGCAGTATTTT.

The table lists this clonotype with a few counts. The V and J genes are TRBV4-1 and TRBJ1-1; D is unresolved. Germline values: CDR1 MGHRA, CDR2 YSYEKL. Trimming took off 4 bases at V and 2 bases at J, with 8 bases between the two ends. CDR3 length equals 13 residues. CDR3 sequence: CASSPGVNTEAFF. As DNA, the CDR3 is TGCGCCAGCAGCCCTGGAGTCAACACTGAAGCTTTCTTT.

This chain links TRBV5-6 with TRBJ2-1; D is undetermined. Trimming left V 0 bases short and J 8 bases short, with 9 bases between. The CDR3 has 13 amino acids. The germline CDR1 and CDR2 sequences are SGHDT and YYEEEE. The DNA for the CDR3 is TGTGCCAGCAGCTTGGCCCTTGGCGATGAGCAGTTCTTC. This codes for CASSLALGDEQFF.

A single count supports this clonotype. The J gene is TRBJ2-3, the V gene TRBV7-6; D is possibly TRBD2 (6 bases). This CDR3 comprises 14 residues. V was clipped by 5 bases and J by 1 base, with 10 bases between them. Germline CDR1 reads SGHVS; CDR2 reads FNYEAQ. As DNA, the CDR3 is TGTGCCAGCAGCGGGGACTTCGGCACAGATACGCAGTATTTT. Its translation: CASSGDFGTDTQYF.

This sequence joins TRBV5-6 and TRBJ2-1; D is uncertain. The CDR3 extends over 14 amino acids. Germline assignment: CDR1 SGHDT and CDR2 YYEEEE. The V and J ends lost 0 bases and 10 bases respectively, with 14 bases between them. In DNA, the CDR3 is TGTGCCAGCAGCTTGGAAGGCGATTCACGGGAGCAGTTCTTC. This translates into CASSLEGDSREQFF.

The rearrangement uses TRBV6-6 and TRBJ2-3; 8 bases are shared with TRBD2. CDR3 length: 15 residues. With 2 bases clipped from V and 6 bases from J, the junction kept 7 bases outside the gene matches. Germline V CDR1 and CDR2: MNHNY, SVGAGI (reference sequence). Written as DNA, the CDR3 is TGTGCCAGCAGTTACCGGGGGGGAGTGGGGGATACGCAGTATTTT. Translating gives CASSYRGGVGDTQYF.

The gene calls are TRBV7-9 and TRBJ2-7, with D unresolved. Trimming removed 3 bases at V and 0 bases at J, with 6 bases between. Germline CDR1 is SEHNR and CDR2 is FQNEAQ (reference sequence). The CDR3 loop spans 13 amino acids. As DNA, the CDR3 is TGTGCCAGCAGCTTGAGTGACTCCTACGAGCAGTACTTC. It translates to CASSLSDSYEQYF.

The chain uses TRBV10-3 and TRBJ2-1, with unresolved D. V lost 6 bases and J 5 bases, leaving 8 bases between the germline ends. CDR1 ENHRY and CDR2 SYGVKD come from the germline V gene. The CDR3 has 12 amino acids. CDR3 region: CAIRDTHNEQFF. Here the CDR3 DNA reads TGTGCCATCAGGGATACACACAATGAGCAGTTCTTC.

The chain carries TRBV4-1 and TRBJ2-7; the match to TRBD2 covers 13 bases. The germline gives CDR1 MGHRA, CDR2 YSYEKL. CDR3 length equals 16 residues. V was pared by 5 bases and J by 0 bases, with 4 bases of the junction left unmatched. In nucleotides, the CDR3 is TGCGCCAGCAGCGGTCGACTAGCGGGAGGCTCCTACGAGCAGTACTTC. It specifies CASSGRLAGGSYEQYF.

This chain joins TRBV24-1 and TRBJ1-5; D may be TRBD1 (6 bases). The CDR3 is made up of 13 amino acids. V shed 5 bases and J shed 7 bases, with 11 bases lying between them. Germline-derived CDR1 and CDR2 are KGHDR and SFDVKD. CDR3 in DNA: TGTGCCACCAGTGTGGGCAGGGGACAGCCCCAGCATTTT. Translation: CATSVGRGQPQHF.

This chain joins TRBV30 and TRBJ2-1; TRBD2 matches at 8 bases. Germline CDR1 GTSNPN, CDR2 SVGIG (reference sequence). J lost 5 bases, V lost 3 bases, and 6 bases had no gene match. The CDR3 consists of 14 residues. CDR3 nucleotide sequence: TGTGCCTGGAGCCTCGGGGGGGCCGACAATGAGCAGTTCTTC. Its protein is CAWSLGGADNEQFF.

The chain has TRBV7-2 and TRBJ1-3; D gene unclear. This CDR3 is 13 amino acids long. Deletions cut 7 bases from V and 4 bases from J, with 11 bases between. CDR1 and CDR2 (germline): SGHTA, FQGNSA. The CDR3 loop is CASILLEGNTIYF. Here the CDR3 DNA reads TGTGCCAGCATCCTTCTCGAAGGAAACACCATATATTTT.

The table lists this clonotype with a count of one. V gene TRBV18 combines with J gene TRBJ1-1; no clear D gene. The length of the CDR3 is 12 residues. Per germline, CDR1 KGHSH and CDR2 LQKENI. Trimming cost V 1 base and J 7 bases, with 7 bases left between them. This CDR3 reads CASSPQDLEAFF. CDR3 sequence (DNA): TGTGCCAGCTCACCACAAGACCTTGAAGCTTTCTTT.

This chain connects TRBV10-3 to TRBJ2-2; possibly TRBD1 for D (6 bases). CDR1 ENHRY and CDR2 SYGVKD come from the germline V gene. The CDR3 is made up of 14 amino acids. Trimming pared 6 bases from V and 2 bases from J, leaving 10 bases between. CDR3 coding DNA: TGTGCCATCAGAGGACAGACCAACACCGGGGAGCTGTTTTTT. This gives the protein CAIRGQTNTGELFF.

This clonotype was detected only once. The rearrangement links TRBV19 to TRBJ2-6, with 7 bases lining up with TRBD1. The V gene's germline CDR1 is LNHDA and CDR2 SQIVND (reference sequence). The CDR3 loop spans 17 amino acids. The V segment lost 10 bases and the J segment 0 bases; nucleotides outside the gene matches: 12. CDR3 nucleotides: TGTGCCACTAACGGACAGGAACCCTTCTCTGGGGCCAACGTCCTGACTTTC. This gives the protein CATNGQEPFSGANVLTF.

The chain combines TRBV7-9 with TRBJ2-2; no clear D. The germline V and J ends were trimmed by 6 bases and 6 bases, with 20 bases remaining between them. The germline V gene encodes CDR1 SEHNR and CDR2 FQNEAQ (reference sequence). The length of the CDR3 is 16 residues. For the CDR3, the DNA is TGTGCCAGCAGTTCAATCCGGTCCCGAGCCTCCGGGGAGCTGTTTTTT. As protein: CASSSIRSRASGELFF.

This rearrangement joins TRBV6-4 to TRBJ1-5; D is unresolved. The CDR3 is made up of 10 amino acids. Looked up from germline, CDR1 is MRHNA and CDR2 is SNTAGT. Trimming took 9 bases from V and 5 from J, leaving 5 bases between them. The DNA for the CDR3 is TGTGCCAGTAACTATCAGCCCCAGCATTTT. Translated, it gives CASNYQPQHF.